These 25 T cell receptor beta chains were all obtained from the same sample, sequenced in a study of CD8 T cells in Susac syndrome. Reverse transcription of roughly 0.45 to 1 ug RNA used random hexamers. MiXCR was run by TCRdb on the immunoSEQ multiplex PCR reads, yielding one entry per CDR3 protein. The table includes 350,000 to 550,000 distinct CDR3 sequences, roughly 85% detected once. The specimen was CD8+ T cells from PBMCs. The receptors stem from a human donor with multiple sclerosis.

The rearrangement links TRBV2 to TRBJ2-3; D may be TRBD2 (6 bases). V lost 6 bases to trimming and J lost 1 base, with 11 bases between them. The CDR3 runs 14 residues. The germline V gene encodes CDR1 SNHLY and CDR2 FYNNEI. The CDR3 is CASSAGWGTDTQYF. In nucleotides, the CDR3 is TGTGCCAGCAGCGCGGGATGGGGCACAGATACGCAGTATTTT.

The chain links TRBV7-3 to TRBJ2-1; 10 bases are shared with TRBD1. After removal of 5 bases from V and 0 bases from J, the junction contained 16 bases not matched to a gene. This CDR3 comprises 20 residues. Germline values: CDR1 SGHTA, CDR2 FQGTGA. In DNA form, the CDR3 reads TGTGCCAGCAGCGAAACCGGGACAGGGGATGTTTGGAGCTCCTACAATGAGCAGTTCTTC. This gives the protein CASSETGTGDVWSSYNEQFF. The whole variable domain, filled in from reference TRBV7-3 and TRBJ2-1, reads GAGVSQTPSNKVTEKGKYVELRCDPISGHTALYWYRQSLGQGPEFLIYFQGTGAADDSGLPNDRFFAVRPEGSVSTLKIQRTERGDSAVYLCASSETGTGDVWSSYNEQFFGPGTRLTVL.

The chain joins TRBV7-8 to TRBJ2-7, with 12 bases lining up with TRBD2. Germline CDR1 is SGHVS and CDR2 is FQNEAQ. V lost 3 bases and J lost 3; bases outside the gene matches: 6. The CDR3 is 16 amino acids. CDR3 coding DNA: TGTGCCAGCAGCTTGCCGGCGGGACTAGCGGGCTACGAGCAGTACTTC. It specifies CASSLPAGLAGYEQYF.

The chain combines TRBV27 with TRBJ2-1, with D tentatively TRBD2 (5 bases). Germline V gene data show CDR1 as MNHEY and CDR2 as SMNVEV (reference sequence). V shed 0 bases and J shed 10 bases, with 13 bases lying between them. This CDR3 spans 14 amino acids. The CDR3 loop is CASSLSASRGEQFF. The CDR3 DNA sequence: TGTGCCAGCAGTTTATCTGCCAGCCGCGGGGAGCAGTTCTTC.

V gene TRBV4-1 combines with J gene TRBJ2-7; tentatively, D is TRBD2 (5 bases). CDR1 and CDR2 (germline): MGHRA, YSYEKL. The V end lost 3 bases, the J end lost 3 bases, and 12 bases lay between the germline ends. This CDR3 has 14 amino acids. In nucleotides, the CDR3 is TGCGCCAGCAGCCACGGCGGGCTCCGCTACGAGCAGTACTTC. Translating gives CASSHGGLRYEQYF.

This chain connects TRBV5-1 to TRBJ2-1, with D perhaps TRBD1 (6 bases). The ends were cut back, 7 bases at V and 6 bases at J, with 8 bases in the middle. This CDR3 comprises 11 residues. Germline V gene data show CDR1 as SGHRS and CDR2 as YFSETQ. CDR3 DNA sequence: TGCGCCAGCCAGGACAGCAATGAGCAGTTCTTC. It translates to CASQDSNEQFF.

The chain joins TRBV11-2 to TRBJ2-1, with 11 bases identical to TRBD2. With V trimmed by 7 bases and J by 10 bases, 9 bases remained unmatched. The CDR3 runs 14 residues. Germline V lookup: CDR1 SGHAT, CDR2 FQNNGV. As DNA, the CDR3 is TGTGCCAGCACAAAACTAGCGGGGGATAAAGAGCAGTTCTTC. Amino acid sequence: CASTKLAGDKEQFF.

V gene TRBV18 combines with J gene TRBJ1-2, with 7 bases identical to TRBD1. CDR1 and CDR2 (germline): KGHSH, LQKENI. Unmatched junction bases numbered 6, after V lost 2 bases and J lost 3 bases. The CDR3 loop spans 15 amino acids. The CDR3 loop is CASSPDQGGYYGYTF. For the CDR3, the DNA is TGTGCCAGCTCACCAGACCAGGGGGGATACTATGGCTACACCTTC.

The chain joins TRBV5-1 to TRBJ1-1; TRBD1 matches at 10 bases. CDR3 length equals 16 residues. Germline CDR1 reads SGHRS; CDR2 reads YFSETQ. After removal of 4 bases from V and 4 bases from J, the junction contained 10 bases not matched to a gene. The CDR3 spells CASSTHERTGGTEAFF. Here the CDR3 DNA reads TGCGCCAGCAGCACACACGAGCGGACAGGGGGCACTGAAGCTTTCTTT.

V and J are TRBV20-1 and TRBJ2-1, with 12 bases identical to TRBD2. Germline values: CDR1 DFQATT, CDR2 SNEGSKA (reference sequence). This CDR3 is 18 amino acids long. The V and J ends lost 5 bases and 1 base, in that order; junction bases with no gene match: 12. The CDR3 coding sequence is TGCAGTGCTCCCAAGTTGGTGCTAGCGGGAGGGTCCTACAATGAGCAGTTCTTC. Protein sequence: CSAPKLVLAGGSYNEQFF.

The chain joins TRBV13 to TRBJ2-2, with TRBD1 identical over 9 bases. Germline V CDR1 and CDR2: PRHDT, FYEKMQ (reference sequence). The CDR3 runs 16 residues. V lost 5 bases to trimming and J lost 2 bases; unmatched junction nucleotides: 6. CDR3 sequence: CASSPGGQGNTGELFF. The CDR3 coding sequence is TGTGCCAGCAGCCCCGGGGGACAGGGCAACACCGGGGAGCTGTTTTTT. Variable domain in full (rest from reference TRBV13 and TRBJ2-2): AAGVIQSPRHLIKEKRETATLKCYPIPRHDTVYWYQQGPGQDPQFLISFYEKMQSDKGSIPDRFSAQQFSDYHSELNMSSLELGDSALYFCASSPGGQGNTGELFFGEGSRLTVL.

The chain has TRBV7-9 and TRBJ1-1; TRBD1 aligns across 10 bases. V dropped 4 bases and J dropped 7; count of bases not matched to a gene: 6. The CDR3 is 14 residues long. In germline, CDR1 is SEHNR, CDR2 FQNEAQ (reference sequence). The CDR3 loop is CASSWGGTGDEAFF. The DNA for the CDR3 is TGTGCCAGCAGCTGGGGAGGGACAGGGGATGAAGCTTTCTTT.

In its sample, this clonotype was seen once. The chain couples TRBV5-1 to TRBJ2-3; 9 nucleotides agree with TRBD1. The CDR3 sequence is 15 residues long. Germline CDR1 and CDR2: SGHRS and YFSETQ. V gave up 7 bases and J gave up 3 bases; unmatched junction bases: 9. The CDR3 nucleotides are TGCGCCAGCGCACATCCGGGACAGGGAACAGATACGCAGTATTTT. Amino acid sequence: CASAHPGQGTDTQYF.

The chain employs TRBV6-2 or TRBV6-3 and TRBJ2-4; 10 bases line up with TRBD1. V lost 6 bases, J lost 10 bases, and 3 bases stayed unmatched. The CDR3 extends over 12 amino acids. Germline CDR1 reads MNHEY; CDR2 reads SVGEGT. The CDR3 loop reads CASSPGQGIQYF. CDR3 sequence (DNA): TGTGCCAGCAGCCCGGGACAGGGGATTCAGTACTTC.

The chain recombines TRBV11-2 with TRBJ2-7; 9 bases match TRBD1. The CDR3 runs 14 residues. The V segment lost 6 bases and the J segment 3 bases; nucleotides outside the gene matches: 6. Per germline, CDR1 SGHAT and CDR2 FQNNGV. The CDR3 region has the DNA TGTGCCAGCAGGGATCGGGACAGGGTCTACGAGCAGTACTTC. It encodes CASRDRDRVYEQYF.

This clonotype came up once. In nucleotides, the CDR3 is TGTGCCAGCAGCCTCGACAGGGGCTTGGAGTATGGCTACACCTTC. Its translation: CASSLDRGLEYGYTF. The chain has TRBV7-9 and TRBJ1-2, with 8 positions matching TRBD1. The germline CDR1 and CDR2 sequences are SEHNR and FQNEAQ (reference sequence). This CDR3 spans 15 amino acids. V lost 5 bases and J lost 5; bases outside the gene matches: 10.

CDR3 nucleotide sequence: TGTGCCAGCAGTGAAGTAACTAGCGGGGACTACAATGAGCAGTTCTTC. It encodes CASSEVTSGDYNEQFF. This rearrangement joins TRBV2 to TRBJ2-1; 10 nucleotides agree with TRBD2. CDR3 length: 16 residues. V gave up 1 base and J gave up 3 bases; unmatched junction bases: 3. Germline CDR1 reads SNHLY; CDR2 reads FYNNEI.

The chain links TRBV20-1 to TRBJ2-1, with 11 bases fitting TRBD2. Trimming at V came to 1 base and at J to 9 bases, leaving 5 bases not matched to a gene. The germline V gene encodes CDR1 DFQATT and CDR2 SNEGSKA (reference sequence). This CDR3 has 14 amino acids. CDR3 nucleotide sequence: TGCAGTGCTAGAGCCCTAGCGGGAGGTCCTGAGCAGTTCTTC. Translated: CSARALAGGPEQFF.

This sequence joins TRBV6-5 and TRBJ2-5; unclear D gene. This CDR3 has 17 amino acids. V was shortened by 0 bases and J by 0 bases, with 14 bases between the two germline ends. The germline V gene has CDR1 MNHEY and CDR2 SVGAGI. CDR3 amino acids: CASSYSPLGEYQETQYF. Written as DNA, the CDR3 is TGTGCCAGCAGTTACTCCCCTTTGGGCGAGTACCAAGAGACCCAGTACTTC.

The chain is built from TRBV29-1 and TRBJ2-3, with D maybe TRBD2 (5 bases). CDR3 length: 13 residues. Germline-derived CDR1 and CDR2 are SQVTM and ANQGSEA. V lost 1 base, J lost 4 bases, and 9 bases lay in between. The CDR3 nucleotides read TGCAGCGTTGAAGTGGGAGTCCCAGATACGCAGTATTTT. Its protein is CSVEVGVPDTQYF.

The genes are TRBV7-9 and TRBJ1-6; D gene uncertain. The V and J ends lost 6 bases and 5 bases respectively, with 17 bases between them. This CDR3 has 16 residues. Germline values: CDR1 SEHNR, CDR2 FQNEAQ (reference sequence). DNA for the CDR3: TGTGCCAGCAGAGGGAAGCAGGCAGCGGATAATTCACCCCTCCACTTT. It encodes CASRGKQAADNSPLHF.

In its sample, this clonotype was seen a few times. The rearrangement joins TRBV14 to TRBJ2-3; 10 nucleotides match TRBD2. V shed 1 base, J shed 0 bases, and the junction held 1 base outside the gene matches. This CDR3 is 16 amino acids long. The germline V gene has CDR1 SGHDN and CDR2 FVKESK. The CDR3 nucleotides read TGTGCCAGCAGCCAAGCTAGCGGGGGTAGCACAGATACGCAGTATTTT. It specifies CASSQASGGSTDTQYF.

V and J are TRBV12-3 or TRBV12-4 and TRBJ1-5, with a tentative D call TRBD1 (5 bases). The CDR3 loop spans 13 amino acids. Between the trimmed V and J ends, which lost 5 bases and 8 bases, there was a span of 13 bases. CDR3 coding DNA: TGTGCCAGCAGTCGGGGGGTTATCAAGCCCCAGCATTTT. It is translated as CASSRGVIKPQHF.

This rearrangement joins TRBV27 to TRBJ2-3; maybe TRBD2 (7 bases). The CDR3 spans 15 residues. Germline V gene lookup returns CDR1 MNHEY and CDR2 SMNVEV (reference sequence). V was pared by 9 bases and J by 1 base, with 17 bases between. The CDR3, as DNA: TGTGCCAGTTCTCTTAAGGGGGGGCGCACAGATACGCAGTATTTT. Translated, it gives CASSLKGGRTDTQYF.

The DNA for the CDR3 is TGTGCCACCGGACTAGCGGGAGGGTCCTACAATGAGCAGTTCTTC. Protein: CATGLAGGSYNEQFF. This chain connects TRBV27 to TRBJ2-1; 15 bases align to TRBD2. The V and J ends lost 10 bases and 1 base, in that order; junction bases with no gene match: 2. Germline V gives CDR1 MNHEY, CDR2 SMNVEV (reference sequence). This CDR3 region has 15 residues.